The next 27 T cell receptor beta chains were all read from a single sample in a study of patients and donors after allogeneic stem cell transplantation. TCRdb used MiXCR to reprocess the RT-PCR reads, holding one entry per CDR3 protein. The data show 90,000 to 120,000 distinct CDR3 sequences, roughly 37% seen once. The sequencing sample was made of blood, either unsorted or a sorted T cell fraction (not recorded which). The receptors shown here come from a human donor who was either an allogeneic HSCT recipient or a stem cell or donor lymphocyte infusion donor (not recorded which). It is not recorded whose cells these are; they may come from a transplant donor.

CDR3 region: CASSQGDRLLTDTQYF. CDR3 coding DNA: TGCGCCAGCAGCCAGGGGGACAGGCTACTCACAGATACGCAGTATTTT. The genes are TRBV4-1 and TRBJ2-3; the match to TRBD1 covers 8 bases. Trimming removed 3 bases from V and 2 bases from J; junction bases left unmatched: 7. This CDR3 spans 16 amino acids. Germline V gene sequence: CDR1 MGHRA, CDR2 YSYEKL.

This CDR3 reads CSAGSGTYNEQFF. The CDR3, as DNA: TGCAGTGCTGGTAGCGGGACTTACAATGAGCAGTTCTTC. V usage is TRBV20-1 and J usage is TRBJ2-1, with 8 bases lining up with TRBD2. Germline trimming cut 5 bases from V and 4 bases from J; bases unmatched to any gene: 4. CDR3 length: 13 amino acids. Germline assignment: CDR1 DFQATT and CDR2 SNEGSKA (reference sequence).

The genes are TRBV5-1 and TRBJ1-1; D perhaps matches TRBD1 (6 bases). The CDR3 has 14 amino acids. Germline CDR1 SGHRS, CDR2 YFSETQ. Trimming removed 5 bases at V and 1 base at J, with 12 bases between. Here the CDR3 DNA reads TGCGCCAGCAGATGGGGACAACGGAACACTGAAGCTTTCTTT. This sequence encodes CASRWGQRNTEAFF.

The chain links TRBV2 to TRBJ1-5; maybe TRBD1 (5 bases). The CDR3 spans 15 residues. V shed 6 bases and J shed 3 bases, with 15 bases lying between them. Germline CDR1 reads SNHLY; CDR2 reads FYNNEI. CDR3 sequence (DNA): TGTGCCAGCAGCGCCTCGGGGCGGGACAATCAGCCCCAGCATTTT. Residues: CASSASGRDNQPQHF.

This clonotype occurred a few times. V usage is TRBV18 and J usage is TRBJ1-2; 9 bases line up with TRBD1. Germline V lookup: CDR1 KGHSH, CDR2 LQKENI. After removal of 3 bases from V and 2 bases from J, the junction contained 4 bases not matched to a gene. The CDR3 runs 15 residues. CDR3 DNA: TGTGCCAGCTCACCGACAGGGGGACCGAACTATGGCTACACCTTC. This encodes CASSPTGGPNYGYTF.

The rearrangement uses TRBV20-1 and TRBJ2-3, with TRBD2 matching over 7 bases. The germline V gene encodes CDR1 DFQATT and CDR2 SNEGSKA (reference sequence). J lost 0 bases, V lost 3 bases, and 6 bases had no gene match. The CDR3 is made up of 15 amino acids. The CDR3 sequence: CSASRLAVSTDTQYF. CDR3 coding DNA: TGCAGTGCTAGTCGGCTAGCGGTTAGCACAGATACGCAGTATTTT.

This clonotype was counted ten times or more. The genes are TRBV5-1 and TRBJ1-1; D is unclear. The germline V gene has CDR1 SGHRS and CDR2 YFSETQ. The V end was cut by 2 bases, the J end by 1 base, with 6 bases between. The CDR3 is made up of 13 amino acids. This chain's CDR3 is CASSFGGNTEAFF. The CDR3 DNA reads as TGCGCCAGCAGCTTTGGCGGGAACACTGAAGCTTTCTTT.

CDR3 sequence reads: CASSLTRSSTIYF. The CDR3, as DNA: TGTGCCAGCAGCTTAACCCGGTCGAGCACCATATATTTT. V gene TRBV11-2 combines with J gene TRBJ1-3; D not resolved. V was clipped by 2 bases and J by 9 bases, with 11 bases between them. This CDR3 spans 13 amino acids. Germline assignment: CDR1 SGHAT and CDR2 FQNNGV.

This clonotype was seen a single time. The chain joins TRBV24-1 to TRBJ2-3; D might be TRBD2 (5 bases). Germline values: CDR1 KGHDR, CDR2 SFDVKD. V lost 6 bases and J 3 bases, leaving 27 bases between the germline ends. This CDR3 spans 19 amino acids. The CDR3 reads CATSSFGGRRGGETDTQYF. Written as DNA, the CDR3 is TGTGCCACCAGTTCATTCGGAGGCCGACGAGGTGGGGAAACAGATACGCAGTATTTT.

The V call is TRBV7-2, the J call TRBJ1-6; D may be TRBD1 (5 bases). This CDR3 is 15 amino acids long. Per the germline V gene, CDR1 is SGHTA and CDR2 is FQGNSA. With 4 bases removed from V and 4 bases from J, the gap between germline ends came to 11 bases. CDR3 amino acids: CASSYQGDYNSPLHF. The CDR3 nucleotides read TGTGCCAGCAGCTACCAAGGGGATTATAATTCACCCCTCCACTTT.

This chain links TRBV20-1 with TRBJ1-5; perhaps TRBD1 as D (5 bases). V lost 4 bases, J lost 1 base, and 14 bases lay in between. The CDR3 is 15 residues long. The germline V gene has CDR1 DFQATT and CDR2 SNEGSKA (reference sequence). The CDR3 coding sequence is TGCAGTGCTAAACTAGGAGGGGCCAGCAATCAGCCCCAGCATTTT. Protein: CSAKLGGASNQPQHF.

This chain connects TRBV6-6 to TRBJ2-7; D is unclear. The germline V gene has CDR1 MNHNY and CDR2 SVGAGI (reference sequence). The V and J ends lost 6 bases and 3 bases respectively, with 18 bases between them. This CDR3 is built from 15 residues. Here the CDR3 reads CASSRILMDFYEQYF. DNA for the CDR3: TGTGCCAGCAGCCGCATTCTTATGGATTTCTACGAGCAGTACTTC.

V is TRBV12-3 or TRBV12-4 and J is TRBJ2-2; 8 positions agree with TRBD1. The V segment lost 3 bases and the J segment 2 bases; nucleotides outside the gene matches: 2. The CDR3 runs 15 residues. CDR3 sequence (DNA): TGTGCCAGCAGTTTTGGGACAGGAAACACCGGGGAGCTGTTTTTT. This codes for CASSFGTGNTGELFF.

This clonotype was seen more than once but under ten times. The J gene is TRBJ1-6, the V gene TRBV7-2; tentatively, D is TRBD1 (5 bases). This CDR3 region has 13 residues. Germline V gene lookup returns CDR1 SGHTA and CDR2 FQGNSA. V was cut by 5 bases and J by 8 bases, with 10 bases left in between. The chain's CDR3 is CASSRDAYSPLHF. The CDR3 DNA reads TGTGCCAGCAGCCGGGACGCCTATTCACCCCTCCACTTT.

This chain joins TRBV27 and TRBJ2-1, with 8 bases aligning to TRBD1. CDR1 is MNHEY, CDR2 SMNVEV, per germline (reference sequence). Trimming cost V 3 bases and J 9 bases; bases outside gene matches: 4. This CDR3 region has 13 residues. This chain's CDR3 is CASSLDRDIEQFF. For the CDR3, the DNA is TGTGCCAGCAGTTTGGACAGGGATATTGAGCAGTTCTTC.

This clonotype came up once. The genes are TRBV29-1 and TRBJ2-5, with D uncertain. The CDR3 sequence is 12 residues long. The germline V and J ends were trimmed by 4 bases and 0 bases, with 6 bases remaining between them. CDR1 is SQVTM and CDR2 is ANQGSEA in the germline V gene. The CDR3 sequence: CSVVLYQETQYF. For the CDR3, the DNA is TGCAGCGTTGTTTTGTACCAAGAGACCCAGTACTTC.

Many counts were recorded for this clonotype. The chain carries TRBV6-5 and TRBJ2-2, with D unresolved. Germline loops: CDR1 MNHEY, CDR2 SVGAGI. V shed 6 bases and J shed 4 bases, with 9 bases lying between them. CDR3 length equals 13 residues. The CDR3 loop is CASRAPGTGELFF. As DNA, the CDR3 is TGTGCCAGCAGGGCACCGGGCACCGGGGAGCTGTTTTTT.

This clonotype has only a few counts. V usage is TRBV11-2 and J usage is TRBJ2-3; no definite D call. V was shortened by 7 bases and J by 2 bases, with 13 bases between the two germline ends. The germline V gene has CDR1 SGHAT and CDR2 FQNNGV. The CDR3 has 14 amino acids. The CDR3 region has the DNA TGTGCCAGCACTTCGAACAGACCCACAGATACGCAGTATTTT. It encodes CASTSNRPTDTQYF. The full variable domain, with the rest looked up from reference TRBV11-2 and TRBJ2-3, is EAGVAQSPRYKIIEKRQSVAFWCNPISGHATLYWYQQILGQGPKLLIQFQNNGVVDDSQLPKDRFSAERLKGVDSTLKIQPAKLEDSAVYLCASTSNRPTDTQYFGPGTRLTVL.

The table lists this clonotype with a few counts. The CDR3: CASSKPTGTSNEQFF. The CDR3 region has the DNA TGTGCCAGCAGCAAACCTACCGGGACTAGCAATGAGCAGTTCTTC. This chain uses TRBV7-3 with TRBJ2-1, with TRBD2 matching 8 bases. The ends lost 5 bases at V and 6 bases at J; junction bases unmatched: 9. Per the germline V gene, CDR1 is SGHTA and CDR2 is FQGTGA. There are 15 residues in the CDR3.

The chain recombines TRBV20-1 with TRBJ1-2; D not certain. Trimming took 2 bases from V and 8 from J, leaving 12 bases between them. CDR3 length equals 12 residues. Germline V gene sequence: CDR1 DFQATT, CDR2 SNEGSKA (reference sequence). The DNA for the CDR3 is TGCAGTGCTAGACCCCAGACGGGGGGCTACACCTTC. Amino acids: CSARPQTGGYTF.

The chain uses TRBV5-6 and TRBJ1-2; 7 positions agree with TRBD1. Germline values: CDR1 SGHDT, CDR2 YYEEEE. The CDR3 consists of 14 residues. V shed 0 bases, J shed 10 bases, and the junction held 9 bases outside the gene matches. The CDR3 region has the DNA TGTGCCAGCAGCTTGGCCGGGACAGAGGAAGACTACACCTTC. It yields the protein CASSLAGTEEDYTF.

This clonotype was found a few times. The J gene is TRBJ2-7, the V gene TRBV10-3; no clear D. CDR1 is ENHRY and CDR2 is SYGVKD in the germline V gene. V was pared by 0 bases and J by 3 bases, with 18 bases between. This CDR3 spans 17 amino acids. CDR3 nucleotide sequence: TGTGCCATCAGTGAGTCGGGTATCCCCTCAACGCTCTACGAGCAGTACTTC. It encodes CAISESGIPSTLYEQYF.

This clonotype occurred many times. The J gene is TRBJ2-1, the V gene TRBV29-1; 9 bases map to TRBD2. V was clipped by 7 bases and J by 9 bases; unmatched bases: 16. The length of the CDR3 is 15 residues. Germline V gives CDR1 SQVTM, CDR2 ANQGSEA. In DNA form, the CDR3 reads TGCAGCGCAACGGGACTAGCCTTGACGAAGGGTGAGCAGTTCTTC. This gives the protein CSATGLALTKGEQFF.

The chain is built from TRBV7-8 and TRBJ2-4; 10 nucleotides line up with TRBD1. The CDR3 is made up of 15 amino acids. The germline V gene has CDR1 SGHVS and CDR2 FQNEAQ. V gave up 5 bases and J gave up 6 bases; unmatched junction bases: 7. This CDR3 reads CASSNRQGAGNIQYF. Written as DNA, the CDR3 is TGTGCCAGCAGCAACAGACAGGGGGCGGGAAACATTCAGTACTTC.

This clonotype appeared many times. The rearrangement uses TRBV29-1 and TRBJ1-4; D gene ambiguous. In germline, CDR1 is SQVTM, CDR2 ANQGSEA. This CDR3 has 14 amino acids. With 7 bases removed from V and 0 bases from J, the gap between germline ends came to 12 bases. CDR3 residues: CSAPEGPTNEKLFF. Written as DNA, the CDR3 is TGCAGCGCCCCAGAGGGTCCAACTAATGAAAAACTGTTTTTT.

The V gene is TRBV28, the J gene TRBJ2-7; 9 bases line up with TRBD2. Germline CDR1 is MDHEN and CDR2 is SYDVKM. V shed 4 bases and J 5 bases; nucleotides not matched to a gene: 12. This CDR3 comprises 16 residues. The CDR3 nucleotides are TGTGCCAGCAGTTACCCTTCGAGCGGGAGGCTCGACGAGCAGTACTTC. Translating gives CASSYPSSGRLDEQYF.

This clonotype appeared a few times. The chain employs TRBV12-3 or TRBV12-4 and TRBJ2-7; no clear D. V lost 4 bases and J lost 3, with 13 bases in between. This CDR3 is built from 14 residues. CDR3 nucleotides: TGTGCCAGCAGTTCCTATCAGAATCTCTACGAGCAGTACTTC. Protein product: CASSSYQNLYEQYF.